This T cell receptor beta chain originates from a study of T-cell reconstitution after alpha-beta-depleted transplantation in children. This clonotype was seen at least ten times. What it recognizes is unknown. Study conclusions and caveats: Counts and diversity of T cells one year after transplant came mostly from newly produced T cells. After transplant, at about two months, alpha-beta T cells were reportedly derived from several hundred expanded graft clones. Some patients owed their high day-60 TCRbeta diversity to surviving recipient T cells and thymic progenitors.

CDR1 is SGHDT, CDR2 YYEEEE, per germline. This CDR3 region has 17 residues. V lost 0 bases, J lost 6 bases, and 9 bases stayed unmatched. TCRbeta library preparation incorporated unique molecular identifiers. Via MiXCR, TCRdb re-called the PCR reads, giving one row per CDR3 protein. The table shows some 300,000 distinct CDR3 sequences, with about a tenth occurring only once. The rearrangement joins TRBV5-6 to TRBJ2-3; 11 positions match TRBD1. The source was PBMCs, collected before TCRalphabeta/CD19-depleted stem cell transplant. This receptor was identified in a boy under three years old with acute myeloid leukemia, due to receive a stem cell transplant. The CDR3 region is CASSLGRTGGMSDTQYF. The CDR3 DNA is TGTGCCAGCAGCTTGGGTAGGACAGGGGGCATGTCGGATACGCAGTATTTT. Supplemented by reference TRBV5-6 and TRBJ2-3, the full variable domain reads DAGVTQSPTHLIKTRGQQVTLRCSPKSGHDTVSWYQQALGQGPQFIFQYYEEEERQRGNFPDRFSGHQFPNYSSELNVNALLLGDSALYLCASSLGRTGGMSDTQYFGPGTRLTVL.